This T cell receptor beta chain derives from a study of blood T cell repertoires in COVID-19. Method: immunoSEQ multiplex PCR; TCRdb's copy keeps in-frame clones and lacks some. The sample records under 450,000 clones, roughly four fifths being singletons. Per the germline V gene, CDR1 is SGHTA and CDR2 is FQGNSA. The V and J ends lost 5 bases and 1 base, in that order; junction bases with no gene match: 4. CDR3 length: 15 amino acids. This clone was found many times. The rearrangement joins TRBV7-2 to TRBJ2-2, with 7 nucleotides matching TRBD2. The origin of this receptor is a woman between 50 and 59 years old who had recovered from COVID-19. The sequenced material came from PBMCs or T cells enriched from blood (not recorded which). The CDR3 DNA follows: TGTGCCAGCAGCCCGAGCGGGATGAACACCGGGGAGCTGTTTTTT. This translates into CASSPSGMNTGELFF.